The 18 T cell receptor beta chains given below trace back to one sample, sequenced in a study of memory CD4+ T cells and cytomegalovirus serostatus. Clones were read by immunoSEQ multiplex PCR, and TCRdb kept only the in-frame ones, dropping some. The sample includes about 56,000 clones, 82% of them seen just once. Single viable CD3+CD4+CD8-CD45RO+ cells were sorted as the memory CD4+ T cells. The sequencing sample was made of memory CD4+ T cells from blood. The receptors here all came from an adult in good health and CMV-seronegative.

The chain recombines TRBV7-2 with TRBJ2-5; TRBD1 or TRBD2 may be the D gene (6 bases each). Between the trimmed V and J ends, which lost 1 base and 9 bases, there was a span of 9 bases. The germline V gene has CDR1 SGHTA and CDR2 FQGNSA. The CDR3 is 12 amino acids. CDR3: CASSLEGGAQYF. The DNA for the CDR3 is TGTGCCAGCAGCTTAGAGGGGGGCGCCCAGTACTTC.

The chain couples TRBV10-3 to TRBJ2-7, with 8 bases aligning to TRBD1. The ends lost 6 bases at V and 2 bases at J; junction bases unmatched: 9. The CDR3 length is 15 residues. The germline V gene has CDR1 ENHRY and CDR2 SYGVKD. The CDR3 loop is CAIREDRGRPYEQYF. The CDR3 region has the DNA TGTGCCATCAGGGAAGACAGGGGTCGACCCTACGAGCAGTACTTC.

The chain links TRBV18 to TRBJ1-2; TRBD1 matches at 9 bases. Germline loops: CDR1 KGHSH, CDR2 LQKENI. The CDR3 runs 15 residues. Trimming cost V 6 bases and J 7 bases; bases outside gene matches: 12. The CDR3 here is CASSGGDRVLAGYTF. CDR3 nucleotides: TGTGCCAGCTCGGGCGGGGACAGGGTCCTGGCTGGCTACACCTTC.

This clone was seen a single time. The chain couples TRBV9 to TRBJ1-3; D may be TRBD1 (6 bases). CDR3 size: 14 residues. V was pared by 1 base and J by 7 bases, with 12 bases between. CDR1 and CDR2 (germline): SGDLS, YYNGEE. CDR3 nucleotide sequence: TGTGCCAGCAGCGTATCGGGGGGCGCGAACACCATATATTTT. This gives the protein CASSVSGGANTIYF.

V and J are TRBV5-1 and TRBJ2-5; 8 nucleotides align to TRBD2. The ends lost 0 bases at V and 2 bases at J; junction bases unmatched: 6. The germline V gene has CDR1 SGHRS and CDR2 YFSETQ. The CDR3 loop spans 16 amino acids. The CDR3 region is CASSLDAGGPQETQYF. CDR3 DNA: TGCGCCAGCAGCTTGGATGCGGGGGGCCCTCAAGAGACCCAGTACTTC.

The rearrangement uses TRBV28 and TRBJ2-3, with a tentative D call TRBD1 (6 bases). V gave up 5 bases and J gave up 0 bases, with 12 bases separating them. From germline, CDR1 is MDHEN and CDR2 SYDVKM. This CDR3 comprises 15 residues. The CDR3 spells CASSESGASTDTQYF. The CDR3, as DNA: TGTGCCAGCAGTGAATCAGGGGCTAGCACAGATACGCAGTATTTT.

The table lists this clone with a count of one. The V and J genes are TRBV27 and TRBJ1-1; D unclear. The CDR3 is 11 amino acids. Trimming took 8 bases from V and 3 from J, leaving 7 bases between them. The germline V gene encodes CDR1 MNHEY and CDR2 SMNVEV (reference sequence). CDR3 amino acids: CASGGYTEAFF. As DNA, the CDR3 is TGTGCCAGCGGAGGGTACACTGAAGCTTTCTTT.

The rearrangement links TRBV6-1 to TRBJ2-5, with 8 bases fitting TRBD2. This CDR3 has 14 amino acids. Germline V CDR1 and CDR2: MNHNS, SASEGT. The DNA for the CDR3 is TGTGTGACATCCCCGCGGGGGGCGGGGGAGACCCAGTACTTC. It codes for CVTSPRGAGETQYF.

This sequence joins TRBV25-1 and TRBJ2-7; 8 bases fit TRBD1. J lost 0 bases, V lost 4 bases, and 8 bases had no gene match. CDR3 length: 16 residues. Germline-derived CDR1 and CDR2 are MGHDK and SYGVNS. DNA for the CDR3: TGTGCCAGCAGTGCCTGGGGGACAGGAGACTCCTACGAGCAGTACTTC. Amino acid sequence: CASSAWGTGDSYEQYF.

The chain joins TRBV7-6 to TRBJ2-5; possible D gene TRBD2, 5 bases. Trimming shortened V by 6 bases and J by 2 bases, and 22 bases separated the two germline ends. Germline loops: CDR1 SGHVS, CDR2 FNYEAQ. The CDR3 has 17 amino acids. CDR3 amino acids: CASRPLGPREGQETQYF. DNA of the CDR3: TGTGCCAGCAGGCCCCTCGGGCCGAGGGAAGGGCAAGAGACCCAGTACTTC.

A few counts support this clone. The V gene is TRBV30, the J gene TRBJ1-1; D perhaps matches TRBD1 (5 bases). V shed 6 bases and J shed 4 bases, with 15 bases lying between them. Germline assignment: CDR1 GTSNPN and CDR2 SVGIG (reference sequence). This CDR3 comprises 13 residues. CDR3 loop: CACLLQASTEAFF. In DNA form, the CDR3 reads TGTGCCTGCCTGCTACAGGCGAGCACTGAAGCTTTCTTT.

J is TRBJ2-5 and V is TRBV28, with 7 nucleotides matching TRBD1. Per the germline V gene, CDR1 is MDHEN and CDR2 is SYDVKM. The CDR3 is made up of 15 amino acids. The ends lost 3 bases at V and 2 bases at J; junction bases unmatched: 6. The CDR3 sequence is CASSFRGTVQETQYF. The CDR3 DNA follows: TGTGCCAGCAGTTTTAGAGGGACAGTTCAAGAGACCCAGTACTTC.

This clone showed up just once. The chain combines TRBV30 with TRBJ2-7; no firm D call. The CDR3 is 13 amino acids. The ends were cut back, 2 bases at V and 7 bases at J, with 15 bases in the middle. Germline assignment: CDR1 GTSNPN and CDR2 SVGIG (reference sequence). The CDR3 reads CAWSPDPVGEQYF. The DNA for the CDR3 is TGTGCCTGGAGTCCCGATCCCGTGGGAGAGCAGTACTTC. The full variable domain, completed using reference TRBV30 and TRBJ2-7, is SQTIHQWPATLVQPVGSPLSLECTVEGTSNPNLYWYRQAAGRGLQLLFYSVGIGQISSEVPQNLSASRPQDRQFILSSKKLLLSDSGFYLCAWSPDPVGEQYFGPGTRLTVT.

The chain links TRBV15 to TRBJ2-3; 9 bases are a match to TRBD1. V was clipped by 4 bases and J by 2 bases; unmatched bases: 4. CDR3 size: 15 residues. The V gene's germline CDR1 is LNHNV and CDR2 YYDKDF (reference sequence). The CDR3 spells CATSNLQGATDTQYF. In DNA, the CDR3 is TGTGCCACCAGCAACCTACAGGGGGCCACAGATACGCAGTATTTT. Full variable domain (remainder filled in from reference TRBV15 and TRBJ2-3): DAMVIQNPRYQVTQFGKPVTLSCSQTLNHNVMYWYQQKSSQAPKLLFHYYDKDFNNEADTPDNFQSRRPNTSFCFLDIRSPGLGDTAMYLCATSNLQGATDTQYFGPGTRLTVL.

The CDR3 is CASSAPRRQFF. The CDR3 bases are TGTGCCAGCAGCGCGCCTAGGCGGCAGTTCTTC. The chain combines TRBV7-9 with TRBJ2-1; D is ambiguous. There are 11 residues in the CDR3. Between the trimmed V and J ends, which lost 5 bases and 12 bases, there was a span of 11 bases. Germline-derived CDR1 and CDR2 are SEHNR and FQNEAQ (reference sequence).

The chain employs TRBV5-4 and TRBJ1-3, with D possibly TRBD1 on 6 matching bases. CDR3 size: 16 residues. Germline V CDR1 and CDR2: SGHNT, YYREEE (reference sequence). V gave up 2 bases and J gave up 0 bases, with 12 bases separating them. The CDR3 DNA is TGTGCCAGCAGCTTACAGGGATTCTCCTCTGGAAACACCATATATTTT. Residues: CASSLQGFSSGNTIYF.

The CDR3 DNA reads as TGTGCCACCAGCAGAGATATCGACACAGATACGCAGTATTTT. Its protein is CATSRDIDTDTQYF. The chain is built from TRBV15 and TRBJ2-3; D is undetermined. This CDR3 contains 14 residues. Germline V gene data show CDR1 as LNHNV and CDR2 as YYDKDF (reference sequence). V shed 0 bases and J shed 2 bases, with 6 bases lying between them.

The rearrangement joins TRBV11-2 to TRBJ1-2; D is uncertain. Germline CDR1 reads SGHAT; CDR2 reads FQNNGV. Between the trimmed V and J ends, which lost 6 bases and 1 base, there was a span of 15 bases. The CDR3 totals 15 residues. The CDR3 loop is CASRPAGGGNYGYTF. In DNA, the CDR3 is TGTGCCAGCAGACCCGCAGGCGGTGGTAACTATGGCTACACCTTC.